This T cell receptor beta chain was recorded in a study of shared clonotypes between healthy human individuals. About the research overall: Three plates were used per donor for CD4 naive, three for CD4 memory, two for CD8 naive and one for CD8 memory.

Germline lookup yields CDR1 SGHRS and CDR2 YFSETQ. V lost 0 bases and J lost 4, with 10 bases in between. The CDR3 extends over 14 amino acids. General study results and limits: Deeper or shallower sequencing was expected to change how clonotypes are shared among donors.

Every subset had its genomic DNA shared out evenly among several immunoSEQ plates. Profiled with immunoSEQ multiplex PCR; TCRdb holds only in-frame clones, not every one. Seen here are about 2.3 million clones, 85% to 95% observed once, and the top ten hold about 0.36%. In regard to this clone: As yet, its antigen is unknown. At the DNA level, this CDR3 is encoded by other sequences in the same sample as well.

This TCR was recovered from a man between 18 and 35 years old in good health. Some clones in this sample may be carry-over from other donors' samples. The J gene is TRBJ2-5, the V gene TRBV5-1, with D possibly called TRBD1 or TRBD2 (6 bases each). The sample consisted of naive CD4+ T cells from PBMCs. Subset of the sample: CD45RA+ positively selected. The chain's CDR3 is CASSLEGGGETQYF. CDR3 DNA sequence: TGCGCCAGCAGCTTGGAGGGGGGTGGAGAGACCCAGTACTTC.